This T cell receptor (beta chain) was identified in a study of blood T cell repertoires in COVID-19. The germline CDR1 and CDR2 sequences are SGHAT and FQNNGV. The CDR3 is 16 amino acids. Germline trimming cut 3 bases from V and 1 base from J; bases unmatched to any gene: 4. Assay: immunoSEQ multiplex PCR; the TCRdb copy retains only in-frame clones and omits some. The repertoire consists of 110,000 to 150,000 clones, with 65% to 90% occurring once and the leading ten covering around 2.9%. The rearrangement joins TRBV11-2 to TRBJ2-5; 11 bases match TRBD2. The source of this sequence is a man in his fifties with acute or convalescent COVID-19. Sequencing was performed on peripheral blood. The CDR3 DNA sequence: TGTGCCAGCAGCTTCCGACTAGCGGGGCTCCAAGAGACCCAGTACTTC. Translation gives CASSFRLAGLQETQYF.